The TCR beta chain described here comes from a study of T cell responses to AZD1222 COVID-19 vaccine. Study-wide findings and caveats: Nearly half of spike-specific TCRs reportedly go after variant regions that carry no mutations. Every sample of the repertoires postdated the peak T cell response. The donors showed a predominance of white British ancestry and of females, with possible underestimation of clonal diversity.

The table came from immunoSEQ multiplex PCR; TCRdb's copy has only in-frame clones and leaves some out. The sample carries about 100,000 clones, around 87% recorded once. Germline V gene data show CDR1 as LGHDT and CDR2 as YNNKEL (reference sequence). Deletions cut 1 base from V and 4 bases from J, with 5 bases between. The CDR3 loop spans 13 amino acids. Pooling covered second doses at about 4 or about 12 weeks. On this clone itself: What it binds is not known.

This clonotype was obtained from an adult who received the AZD1222 COVID-19 vaccine. This sample comprised peripheral blood, obtained 28 days after the second AZD1222 dose. The gene calls are TRBV3-1 (or the pseudogene TRBV3-2) and TRBJ1-3, with D unresolved. The CDR3 nucleotides are TGTGCCAGCAGCCAAGCCCTAGGAAACACCATATATTTT. This sequence encodes CASSQALGNTIYF.